This paragraph covers one TCR beta chain sequence. Its antigen is unknown. One base away there is no much larger clone; base qualities are not given. TCRbeta CDR3 regions were amplified from genomic DNA using the immunoSEQ Assay, a bias-controlled multiplex PCR. The study's processing was this. The number of nucleated cells in each sample was estimated from the amplification of reference gene primers within the assay. To quantify the absolute abundance of each unique TCRbeta CDR3 rearrangement, sequence reads were collapsed and filtered. For each sample, productive Simpson clonality was calculated as the square root of Simpson's diversity index across productive rearrangements. TCRdb carries this immuneACCESS record with in-frame sequences only. Its versions omit some clonotypes, under half of them owing to an unresolved V gene in the studies checked, with the rest unexplained. The DNA was the basis for D and trimming; V, J and clone size are from that table. The sample yields tens of thousands of clones; around 91% were counted once. 14% of the sample lies in the top ten.

CDR1 DFQATT and CDR2 SNEGSKA were looked up in the germline V gene (reference sequence). From the cysteine up to the phenylalanine, the CDR3 has a length of 14 residues. Only the CDR3 region is kept as DNA, spanning 42 bases read in frame from base 1. V drops 3 bases and J drops 3 bases, leaving 14 bases in between. The collaborating institutions used their own protocols to collect whole blood in K2EDTA tubes. For TCRbeta analysis, collaborator samples were shipped as frozen whole blood, as isolated PBMCs, or as DNA extracted from either sample type. This entry is derived from a study of blood T cell repertoires in COVID-19 (TCRdb year 2020). About the full investigation: Samples from collaborators originated in the United States, Italy and Spain and spanned both the acute and convalescent phases of COVID-19. The prospective study material was composed of cDNA or gDNA derived from T cells, B-cell-depleted T cells, or PBMCs. The samples were drawn from two sources: the first 160 participants of the ongoing ImmuneRACE study, and some 1,300 subjects contributed by 6 global collaborators. The dataset comprised deeply sampled blood TCRbeta repertoires from subjects exposed to, actively infected with, or recovered from COVID-19. Where available, HLA class I and class II types were taken from metadata supplied by the sample provider and were not determined by assay-based typing. Nearly every sample came with metadata listing a de-identified subject ID, COVID-19 status, age in years and sex. A freely available public database, intended as a resource for researchers studying the immune response to SARS-CoV-2, is where the repertoires were released. Results the study describes overall, beyond this receptor: The quantity of clinical and demographic metadata differed by source and by participant and was supplied without curation.

The source of this sequence is an older woman with active COVID-19. The receptor chain draws on TRBV20-1 and TRBJ1-1; no D segment can be confidently identified. Sequenced: peripheral blood. The CDR3 reads CSASSHAGYTEAFF. Here is the DNA: TGCAGTGCTAGTAGTCACGCAGGATACACTGAAGCTTTCTTT.